This passage covers 17 T cell receptor beta chains from one sample sequenced in a study of beta chain features in type 1 diabetes. Since all of the isolated RNA was reverse transcribed, expressed TCRB transcripts were what got sequenced. Generated by immunoSEQ multiplex PCR, the TCRdb table keeps only in-frame clones and is missing some. The sample has about 210,000 clones, approximately 11% seen once. The sample taken for sequencing was central memory CD4+ T cells from blood. The origin of the receptors is a man aged 18 to 30 in good health.

This clone was found a few times. The J gene is TRBJ2-7, the V gene TRBV15; D is unclear. The CDR3 totals 14 residues. V was trimmed by 1 base and J by 4 bases, leaving 11 bases between them. CDR1 LNHNV and CDR2 YYDKDF come from the germline V gene (reference sequence). CDR3 sequence reads: CATSRVKNGYEQYF. The CDR3 region has the DNA TGTGCCACCAGCAGAGTCAAGAATGGATACGAGCAGTACTTC. The variable domain in full, with the rest retrieved from reference TRBV15 and TRBJ2-7, is DAMVIQNPRYQVTQFGKPVTLSCSQTLNHNVMYWYQQKSSQAPKLLFHYYDKDFNNEADTPDNFQSRRPNTSFCFLDIRSPGLGDTAMYLCATSRVKNGYEQYFGPGTRLTVT.

The table lists this clone with a few counts. The rearrangement links TRBV6-1 to TRBJ1-1; D not certain. V gave up 6 bases and J gave up 2 bases, with 16 bases separating them. The CDR3 covers 15 residues. Germline values: CDR1 MNHNS, CDR2 SASEGT. The CDR3 region has the DNA TGTGCCAGCAGGATTTCCCTCAACCAAAACACTGAAGCTTTCTTT. It codes for CASRISLNQNTEAFF.

V gene TRBV5-1 combines with J gene TRBJ2-1, with 10 bases fitting TRBD1. V gave up 7 bases and J gave up 8 bases; unmatched junction bases: 12. CDR1 is SGHRS and CDR2 is YFSETQ in the germline V gene. The length of the CDR3 is 15 residues. CDR3 coding DNA: TGCGCCAGCTTCACCCCGGGACAGGGGAAGGATGAGCAGTTCTTC. This gives the protein CASFTPGQGKDEQFF.

This clone occurred a few times. The V gene is TRBV5-1, the J gene TRBJ2-2; no clear D gene. Germline V gene data show CDR1 as SGHRS and CDR2 as YFSETQ. Trimming cost V 4 bases and J 5 bases, with 12 bases left between them. This CDR3 is 14 amino acids long. The CDR3 nucleotides are TGCGCCAGCAGCGTAACCGGCGCGACCGGGGAGCTGTTTTTT. As protein: CASSVTGATGELFF.

J is TRBJ1-2 and V is TRBV6-5; weak D call: TRBD1 (5 bases). Germline V gene sequence: CDR1 MNHEY, CDR2 SVGAGI. Trimming cost V 2 bases and J 8 bases, with 15 bases left between them. This CDR3 is built from 14 residues. The CDR3 loop reads CASSYAAPGAGYTF. The CDR3 DNA reads TGTGCCAGCAGTTACGCCGCGCCCGGGGCCGGCTACACCTTC.

Written as DNA, the CDR3 is TGTGCCAGCAGCTCTACAGGGTCCCGTTACAATGAGCAGTTCTTC. Translated: CASSSTGSRYNEQFF. V usage is TRBV7-3 and J usage is TRBJ2-1, with D perhaps TRBD1 (6 bases). Germline CDR1 SGHTA, CDR2 FQGTGA. This CDR3 has 15 amino acids. Between the trimmed V and J ends, which lost 4 bases and 4 bases, there was a span of 14 bases.

This clone has only a few counts. This chain connects TRBV7-3 to TRBJ2-3, with D maybe TRBD2 (5 bases). The CDR3 consists of 14 residues. The germline V gene encodes CDR1 SGHTA and CDR2 FQGTGA. V lost 2 bases and J 2 bases, leaving 8 bases between the germline ends. Written as DNA, the CDR3 is TGTGCCAGCAGCTTACAGACTACCACAGATACGCAGTATTTT. Protein: CASSLQTTTDTQYF.

This clone was counted between two and nine times. The chain links TRBV6-6 to TRBJ2-2; 8 bases line up with TRBD1. The germline gives CDR1 MNHNY, CDR2 SVGAGI (reference sequence). V lost 2 bases, J lost 5 bases, and 7 bases stayed unmatched. The CDR3 length is 16 residues. CDR3 region: CASSYIAGGKTGELFF. The CDR3 coding sequence is TGTGCCAGCAGTTACATCGCAGGGGGCAAAACCGGGGAGCTGTTTTTT.

Only a few counts were recorded for this clone. The J gene is TRBJ1-1, the V gene TRBV30; D might be TRBD1 (6 bases). This CDR3 is 13 amino acids long. Trimming shortened V by 4 bases and J by 3 bases, and 12 bases separated the two germline ends. In germline, CDR1 is GTSNPN, CDR2 SVGIG (reference sequence). The CDR3 protein is CAWTRNRDTEAFF. In nucleotides, the CDR3 is TGTGCCTGGACCCGAAACAGGGACACTGAAGCTTTCTTT. The full variable domain, in which reference TRBV30 and TRBJ1-1 provide the parts outside the CDR3, is SQTIHQWPATLVQPVGSPLSLECTVEGTSNPNLYWYRQAAGRGLQLLFYSVGIGQISSEVPQNLSASRPQDRQFILSSKKLLLSDSGFYLCAWTRNRDTEAFFGQGTRLTVV.

The chain couples TRBV28 to TRBJ2-3, with TRBD2 matching 16 bases. This CDR3 region has 18 residues. The V gene end was trimmed by 6 bases and the J gene end by 0 bases; junction bases not matched to a gene: 6. Germline CDR1 MDHEN, CDR2 SYDVKM. This chain's CDR3 is CASREGLAGGKSTDTQYF. CDR3 coding DNA: TGTGCCAGCAGGGAGGGACTAGCGGGAGGGAAAAGCACAGATACGCAGTATTTT.

The chain couples TRBV7-9 to TRBJ2-7; 13 nucleotides line up with TRBD2. Per germline, CDR1 SEHNR and CDR2 FQNEAQ (reference sequence). The CDR3 runs to 16 residues. V was clipped by 0 bases and J by 7 bases; unmatched bases: 6. The CDR3 loop is CASSLALGLAGREQYF. CDR3 nucleotide sequence: TGTGCCAGCAGCTTAGCGTTGGGACTAGCGGGACGGGAGCAGTACTTC.

This clone was found a few times. The chain recombines TRBV7-9 with TRBJ2-7, with 10 bases matching TRBD2. The junction had 5 bases not matched to a gene; V was cut back by 5 bases and J by 1 base. Germline loops: CDR1 SEHNR, CDR2 FQNEAQ (reference sequence). The CDR3 extends over 15 amino acids. The CDR3 coding sequence is TGTGCCAGCAGCCTCGGGACTAGCGATTCCTACGAGCAGTACTTC. This codes for CASSLGTSDSYEQYF.

The CDR3 region has the DNA TGTGCCAGCAGTTTATTTCAGGGCGGTAACAATCAGCCCCAGCATTTT. This codes for CASSLFQGGNNQPQHF. V usage is TRBV28 and J usage is TRBJ1-5, with D perhaps matching TRBD1 (5 bases). CDR1 and CDR2 (germline): MDHEN, SYDVKM. V was pared by 1 base and J by 3 bases, with 13 bases between. The CDR3 sequence is 16 residues long.

The chain couples TRBV5-6 to TRBJ2-5; 11 bases align to TRBD2. This CDR3 region has 17 residues. The V gene end was trimmed by 0 bases and the J gene end by 5 bases; junction bases not matched to a gene: 9. Germline CDR1 is SGHDT and CDR2 is YYEEEE. CDR3 nucleotide sequence: TGTGCCAGCAGCTTGGTTACTAGCGGGAGAGGCGGGGAGACCCAGTACTTC. The encoded protein is CASSLVTSGRGGETQYF.

V gene TRBV15 combines with J gene TRBJ1-1; D call uncertain. The CDR3 covers 14 residues. Trimming stripped 3 bases from V and 4 bases from J, with 12 bases between. CDR1 is LNHNV, CDR2 YYDKDF, per germline (reference sequence). The CDR3 nucleotides read TGTGCCACCAGCAGGAAGTCAGCGGGCACTGAAGCTTTCTTT. It codes for CATSRKSAGTEAFF.

This clone appeared a few times. V usage is TRBV28 and J usage is TRBJ1-1, with D hard to call. The CDR3 has 12 residues. Trimming shortened V by 1 base and J by 3 bases, and 3 bases separated the two germline ends. Germline V lookup: CDR1 MDHEN, CDR2 SYDVKM. The CDR3 here is CASSLLDTEAFF. In DNA form, the CDR3 reads TGTGCCAGCAGTTTATTGGACACTGAAGCTTTCTTT.

This clone was found a few times. The chain combines TRBV5-1 with TRBJ2-1, with TRBD1 as a possible D gene (5 bases). V was cut by 4 bases and J by 9 bases, with 14 bases left in between. The CDR3 contains 13 residues. The germline gives CDR1 SGHRS, CDR2 YFSETQ. The chain's CDR3 is CASSGKDQGEQFF. The CDR3 nucleotides read TGCGCCAGCAGCGGAAAAGACCAGGGTGAGCAGTTCTTC.